A single sample gave rise to the 6 T cell receptor beta chains below, sequenced in a study of T cell responses to AZD1222 COVID-19 vaccine. Profiled with immunoSEQ multiplex PCR; TCRdb holds only in-frame clones, not every one. The table has just over 80,000 clones, 80% to 90% seen once. The source material was peripheral blood, sampled on day 0 of AZD1222 vaccination. The receptors stem from an adult in good health.

The rearrangement links TRBV9 to TRBJ2-1, with 11 bases identical to TRBD2. Germline trimming cut 4 bases from V and 7 bases from J; bases unmatched to any gene: 7. CDR1 and CDR2 from the germline V gene are SGDLS and YYNGEE. CDR3 length: 15 residues. The CDR3 DNA is TGTGCCAGCAGCCCACGACTAGCGGGGAGAAATGAGCAGTTCTTC. It specifies CASSPRLAGRNEQFF.

The chain recombines TRBV18 with TRBJ1-3; no clear D. CDR1 is KGHSH and CDR2 is LQKENI in the germline V gene. The CDR3 is 16 amino acids. The V and J ends lost 6 bases and 0 bases respectively, with 15 bases between them. CDR3 region: CASSLKERDSGNTIYF. The CDR3 DNA sequence: TGTGCCAGCTCCCTTAAGGAAAGGGACTCTGGAAACACCATATATTTT. The whole variable domain, remainder taken from reference TRBV18 and TRBJ1-3, is NAGVMQNPRHLVRRRGQEARLRCSPMKGHSHVYWYRQLPEEGLKFMVYLQKENIIDESGMPKERFSAEFPKEGPSILRIQQVVRGDSAAYFCASSLKERDSGNTIYFGEGSWLTVV.

The rearrangement uses TRBV11-2 and TRBJ1-2; maybe TRBD1 (6 bases). CDR1 and CDR2 (germline): SGHAT, FQNNGV. CDR3 length equals 14 residues. Trimming shortened V by 5 bases and J by 1 base, and 11 bases separated the two germline ends. The CDR3 DNA reads as TGTGCCAGCAGCCGATCGGACAGTAACTATGGCTACACCTTC. Its protein is CASSRSDSNYGYTF.

This chain connects TRBV3-1 (or the pseudogene TRBV3-2) to TRBJ1-5; D is unresolved. V lost 0 bases and J 7 bases, leaving 13 bases between the germline ends. This CDR3 region has 15 residues. Germline V gives CDR1 LGHDT, CDR2 YNNKEL (reference sequence). CDR3 sequence: CASSQDQGQGQPQHF. As DNA, the CDR3 is TGTGCCAGCAGCCAAGATCAAGGGCAAGGACAGCCCCAGCATTTT.

This chain uses TRBV7-9 with TRBJ1-1; D unclear. The V gene lost 4 bases and the J gene lost 4 bases, with 7 bases spanning the gap. Germline CDR1 reads SEHNR; CDR2 reads FQNEAQ (reference sequence). The CDR3 is 12 amino acids. The CDR3 loop is CASSSVGTEAFF. CDR3 DNA: TGTGCCAGCAGCTCCGTTGGCACTGAAGCTTTCTTT.

This chain joins TRBV10-2 and TRBJ1-4; tentatively, D is TRBD1 (6 bases). Trimming stripped 8 bases from V and 5 bases from J, with 9 bases between. Germline CDR1 reads WSHSY; CDR2 reads SAAADI. The CDR3 runs 12 residues. CDR3 sequence (DNA): TGCGCCAGCGGGGACATGAATGAAAAACTGTTTTTT. Protein sequence: CASGDMNEKLFF.